This TCR beta chain derives from a study of neurological immune-mediated disorders. With 10-nucleotide random UMIs, 5'RACE was used to make the cDNA. Sequencing runs each yielded over 170 million TCR-beta sequences from 15-18 subjects. One entry per CDR3 protein results from TCRdb running MiXCR on the 5' RACE reads. The data contain about 43,000 distinct CDR3 sequences, approximately 12% of them seen just once; the ten biggest clones take up roughly 1.3%. Trimming left V 0 bases short and J 0 bases short, with 8 bases between. CDR3 length equals 15 residues. CDR1 is SGHRS and CDR2 is YFSETQ in the germline V gene. Overall study results and limits: The most TCR clonal expansion was seen in HTLV-1-associated myelopathy, whereas the least was seen in multiple sclerosis, below the level in healthy controls.

This clonotype appeared many times. Its antigen is undetermined. The rearrangement links TRBV5-1 to TRBJ2-3; D is tentatively TRBD1 or TRBD2 (5 bases each). This receptor was obtained from a female donor in good health. Specimen: PBMCs. This chain's CDR3 is CASSLGGSSTDTQYF. The CDR3 nucleotides read TGCGCCAGCAGCTTGGGGGGGTCCAGCACAGATACGCAGTATTTT.